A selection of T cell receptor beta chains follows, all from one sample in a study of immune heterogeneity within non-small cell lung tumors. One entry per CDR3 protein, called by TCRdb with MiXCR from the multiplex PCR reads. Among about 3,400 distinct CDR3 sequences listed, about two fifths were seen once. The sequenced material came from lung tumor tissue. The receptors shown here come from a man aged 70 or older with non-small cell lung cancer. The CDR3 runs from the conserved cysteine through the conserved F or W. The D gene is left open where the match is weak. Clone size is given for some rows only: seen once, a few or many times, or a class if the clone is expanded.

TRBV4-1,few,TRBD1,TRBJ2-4,CASSQQTGTGSVIQYF,TGCGCCAGCAGCCAGCAAACCGGGACAGGGTCGGTCATTCAGTACTTC
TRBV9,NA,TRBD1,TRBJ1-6,CASSAPQGAEDSPLHF,TGTGCCAGCAGCGCCCCTCAGGGGGCCGAGGATTCACCCCTCCACTTT
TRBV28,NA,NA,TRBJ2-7,CASSMKGQNIDEQYF,TGTGCCAGCAGTATGAAAGGACAAAATATCGACGAGCAGTACTTC
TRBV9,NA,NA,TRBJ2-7,CASSVGPSGSDEQYF,TGTGCCAGCAGCGTAGGACCTTCCGGTTCTGACGAGCAGTACTTC
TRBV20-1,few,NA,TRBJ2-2,CSSPGTENTGELFF,TGCAGTTCTCCGGGGACGGAGAACACCGGGGAGCTGTTTTTT
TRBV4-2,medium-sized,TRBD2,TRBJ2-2,CASSQGRTSGSPGELFF,TGTGCCAGCAGCCAAGGCCGGACTAGCGGGAGCCCCGGGGAGCTGTTTTTT
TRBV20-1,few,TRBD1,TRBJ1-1,CSARTPGQRGAFF,TGCAGTGCTAGAACACCGGGACAGAGAGGAGCTTTCTTT
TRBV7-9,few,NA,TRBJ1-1,CASSTTQNTEAFF,TGTGCCAGCAGTACCACACAGAACACTGAAGCTTTCTTT
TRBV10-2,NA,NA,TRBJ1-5,CASSRGLNQPQHF,TGCGCCAGTTCCCGGGGCCTGAATCAGCCCCAGCATTTT
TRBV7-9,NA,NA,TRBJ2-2,CASSLQRVSTGELFF,TGTGCCAGCAGCTTACAGCGGGTGAGCACCGGGGAGCTGTTTTTT
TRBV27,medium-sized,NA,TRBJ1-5,CASSFVGENQPQHF,TGTGCCAGCAGTTTTGTTGGGGAGAATCAGCCCCAGCATTTT
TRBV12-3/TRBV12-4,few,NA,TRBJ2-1,CASRTYNEQFF,TGTGCCAGCAGAACATACAATGAGCAGTTCTTC
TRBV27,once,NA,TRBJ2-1,CASSLTSWATSNEQFF,TGTGCCAGCAGTTTAACCTCCTGGGCCACCAGCAATGAGCAGTTCTTC
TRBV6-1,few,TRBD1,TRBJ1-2,CASSHRGLEYGYTF,TGTGCCAGCAGTCACAGGGGGCTGGAGTATGGCTACACCTTC
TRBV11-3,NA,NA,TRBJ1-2,CASNSRWQGMYGYTF,TGTGCCAGCAACTCACGATGGCAGGGGATGTACGGCTACACCTTC
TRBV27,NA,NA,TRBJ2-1,CASSREGHNEQFF,TGTGCCAGCAGCCGAGAGGGGCACAATGAGCAGTTCTTC
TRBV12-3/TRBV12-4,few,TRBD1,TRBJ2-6,CASSPSTGGHSGANVLTF,TGTGCCAGCAGCCCATCGACAGGGGGTCACTCTGGGGCCAACGTCCTGACTTTC
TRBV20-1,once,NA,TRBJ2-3,CSAREEQYF,TGCAGTGCTAGAGAAGAGCAGTATTTT
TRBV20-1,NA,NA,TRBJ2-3,CSARMSGAIDTQYF,TGCAGTGCTAGAATGTCCGGGGCGATAGATACGCAGTATTTT
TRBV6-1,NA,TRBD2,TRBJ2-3,CASSEPPGGPADTQYF,TGTGCCAGCAGTGAACCGCCGGGAGGGCCGGCAGATACGCAGTATTTT
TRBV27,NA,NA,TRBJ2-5,CASGRGSETQYF,TGTGCCAGCGGTAGGGGGTCAGAGACCCAGTACTTC
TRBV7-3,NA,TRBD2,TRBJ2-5,CASSLAGGYETQYF,TGTGCCAGCAGCTTAGCGGGAGGCTACGAGACCCAGTACTTC
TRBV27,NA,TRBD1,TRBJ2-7,CASSSTGVNYEQYF,TGTGCCAGCAGTTCGACAGGGGTTAACTACGAGCAGTACTTC
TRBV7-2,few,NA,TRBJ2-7,CASSLGGARNEQYF,TGTGCCAGCAGCTTGGGGGGCGCGAGGAACGAGCAGTACTTC
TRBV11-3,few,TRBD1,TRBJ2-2,CASSLGQGSGTGELFF,TGTGCCAGCAGCTTAGGACAGGGCTCGGGAACCGGGGAGCTGTTTTTT
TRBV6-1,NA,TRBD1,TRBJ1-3,CASSETGQGANTIYF,TGTGCCAGCAGTGAAACAGGACAGGGGGCAAACACCATATATTTT
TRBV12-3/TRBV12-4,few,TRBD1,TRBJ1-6,CASSRDSYNSPLHF,TGTGCCAGCAGCCGGGACAGCTATAATTCACCCCTCCACTTT
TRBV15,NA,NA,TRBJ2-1,CATSSPELSSYNEQFF,TGTGCCACCAGCAGCCCAGAACTCAGCTCCTACAATGAGCAGTTCTTC
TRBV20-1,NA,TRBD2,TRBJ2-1,CSARALSGGYNEQFF,TGCAGTGCTAGGGCACTTAGCGGGGGCTACAATGAGCAGTTCTTC
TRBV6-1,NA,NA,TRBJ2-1,CASRSPGGGGQFF,TGTGCCAGCAGATCCCCTGGAGGGGGGGGGCAGTTCTTC
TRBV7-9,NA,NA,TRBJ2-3,CASSRTDTQYF,TGTGCCAGCAGCCGCACAGATACGCAGTATTTT
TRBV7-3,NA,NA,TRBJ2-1,CASSSHARSDYQFF,TGTGCCAGCAGCTCGCATGCAAGGTCAGATTATCAGTTCTTC